Following are 11 T cell receptor beta chains from one sample sequenced in a study of blood T cell repertoires in COVID-19. Here immunoSEQ multiplex PCR was the method, and the copy in TCRdb shows in-frame clones only, minus some. This table has 140,000 or so clones, approximately 84% appearing once. Input material: peripheral blood. Every receptor here comes from a human donor in a cohort sampled during active COVID-19.

This chain links TRBV19 with TRBJ1-5; 9 bases match TRBD1. Germline V gene lookup returns CDR1 LNHDA and CDR2 SQIVND (reference sequence). The CDR3 has 14 amino acids. V shed 8 bases, J shed 4 bases, and the junction held 6 bases outside the gene matches. CDR3 DNA: TGTGCCAGTCTTACAGGGGGCTCTAATCAGCCCCAGCATTTT. This encodes CASLTGGSNQPQHF.

The chain employs TRBV6-5 and TRBJ2-7; D not certain. The CDR3 is 13 amino acids. Germline-derived CDR1 and CDR2 are MNHEY and SVGAGI. V was pared by 6 bases and J by 0 bases, with 9 bases between. The CDR3: CASSRVSSYEQYF. In nucleotides, the CDR3 is TGTGCCAGCAGCCGAGTAAGCTCCTACGAGCAGTACTTC.

This chain joins TRBV23-1 and TRBJ1-5; no firm D call. TRBV23-1 is an open reading frame, and its role is uncertain. Trimming stripped 1 base from V and 3 bases from J, with 7 bases between. This CDR3 region has 14 residues. The CDR3 protein is CASSQFGYNQPQHF. The CDR3, as DNA: TGCGCCAGCAGTCAATTCGGGTACAATCAGCCCCAGCATTTT.

The rearrangement links TRBV27 to TRBJ2-1; D is perhaps TRBD1 (6 bases). CDR1 is MNHEY and CDR2 is SMNVEV in the germline V gene (reference sequence). The CDR3 totals 16 residues. Trimming left V 5 bases short and J 1 base short, with 15 bases between. The CDR3 coding sequence is TGTGCCAGCAGTACGTACAGGGAGCGGTCCTACAATGAGCAGTTCTTC. Translated, it gives CASSTYRERSYNEQFF.

CDR3: CASSPQINSYEQYF. CDR3 in DNA: TGTGCCAGCAGCCCACAGATTAACTCCTACGAGCAGTACTTC. V usage is TRBV3-1 (or the pseudogene TRBV3-2) and J usage is TRBJ2-7; D uncertain. The V gene's germline CDR1 is LGHDT and CDR2 YNNKEL (reference sequence). CDR3 length equals 14 residues. Trimming took off 4 bases at V and 0 bases at J, with 10 bases between the two ends.

This clone occurred once. CDR3 DNA: TGTGCCAGCAGCTTGGCCGGCGGCAGGGGAAACTCACCCCTCCACTTT. It encodes CASSLAGGRGNSPLHF. The chain carries TRBV5-4 and TRBJ1-6; tentative D call: TRBD1 (6 bases). Germline CDR1 reads SGHNT; CDR2 reads YYREEE (reference sequence). V lost 0 bases and J lost 10, with 17 bases in between. The CDR3 has 16 residues. The complete variable domain, with remaining parts taken from reference TRBV5-4 and TRBJ1-6, reads ETGVTQSPTHLIKTRGQQVTLRCSSQSGHNTVSWYQQALGQGPQFIFQYYREEENGRGNFPPRFSGLQFPNYSSELNVNALELDDSALYLCASSLAGGRGNSPLHFGNGTRLTVT.

This chain uses TRBV7-6 with TRBJ2-2; 8 bases line up with TRBD2. V dropped 1 base and J dropped 6; count of bases not matched to a gene: 4. CDR3 length equals 15 residues. CDR1 and CDR2 (germline): SGHVS, FNYEAQ. The CDR3 region has the DNA TGTGCCAGCAGCTTAGTAACGGGGGGGCCCGGGGAGCTGTTTTTT. Its protein is CASSLVTGGPGELFF. The complete variable domain, with remaining parts taken from reference TRBV7-6 and TRBJ2-2, reads GAGVSQSPRYKVTKRGQDVALRCDPISGHVSLYWYRQALGQGPEFLTYFNYEAQQDKSGLPNDRFSAERPEGSISTLTIQRTEQRDSAMYRCASSLVTGGPGELFFGEGSRLTVL.

The chain employs TRBV7-9 and TRBJ1-5; no clear D. Germline CDR1 and CDR2: SEHNR and FQNEAQ (reference sequence). The CDR3 consists of 12 residues. V gave up 4 bases and J gave up 2 bases, with 3 bases separating them. CDR3 coding DNA: TGTGCCAGCAGCTCCGGCAATCAGCCCCAGCATTTT. Its translation is CASSSGNQPQHF.

CDR3 sequence: CASSMEGKAKNIQYF. The CDR3 DNA reads as TGTGCCAGTAGTATGGAGGGGAAGGCCAAAAACATTCAGTACTTC. V is TRBV19 and J is TRBJ2-4; D is perhaps TRBD2 (6 bases). V shed 3 bases and J shed 1 base, with 10 bases lying between them. Germline CDR1 is LNHDA and CDR2 is SQIVND (reference sequence). The CDR3 runs 15 residues. Complete variable domain (other parts from reference TRBV19 and TRBJ2-4): DGGITQSPKYLFRKEGQNVTLSCEQNLNHDAMYWYRQDPGQGLRLIYYSQIVNDFQKGDIAEGYSVSREKKESFPLTVTSAQKNPTAFYLCASSMEGKAKNIQYFGAGTRLSVL.

This rearrangement joins TRBV28 to TRBJ1-2; D unresolved. CDR3 length equals 12 residues. Trimming cost V 0 bases and J 11 bases, with 10 bases left between them. Germline CDR1 reads MDHEN; CDR2 reads SYDVKM. CDR3: CASSLWGRFYTF. The DNA of the CDR3 is TGTGCCAGCAGTTTATGGGGCAGGTTTTACACCTTC.

This clone occurred a few times. V gene TRBV5-1 combines with J gene TRBJ2-2, with 9 positions matching TRBD1. With V trimmed by 0 bases and J by 4 bases, 4 bases remained unmatched. The CDR3 length is 16 residues. CDR1 SGHRS and CDR2 YFSETQ come from the germline V gene. The CDR3 reads CASSLAGTGSTGELFF. CDR3 nucleotides: TGCGCCAGCAGCTTGGCCGGGACAGGGTCCACCGGGGAGCTGTTTTTT.